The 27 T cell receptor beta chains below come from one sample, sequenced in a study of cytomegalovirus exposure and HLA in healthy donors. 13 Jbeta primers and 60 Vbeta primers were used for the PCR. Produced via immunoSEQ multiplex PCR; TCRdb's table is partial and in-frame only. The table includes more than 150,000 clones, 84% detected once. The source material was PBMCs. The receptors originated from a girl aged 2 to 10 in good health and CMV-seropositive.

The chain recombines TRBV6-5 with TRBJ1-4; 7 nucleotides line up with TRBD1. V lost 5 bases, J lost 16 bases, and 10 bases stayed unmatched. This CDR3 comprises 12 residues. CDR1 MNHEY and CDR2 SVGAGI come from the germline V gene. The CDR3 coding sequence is TGTGCCAGCAGTAAACTAGACAGGGAGGAGTTTTTT. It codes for CASSKLDREEFF.

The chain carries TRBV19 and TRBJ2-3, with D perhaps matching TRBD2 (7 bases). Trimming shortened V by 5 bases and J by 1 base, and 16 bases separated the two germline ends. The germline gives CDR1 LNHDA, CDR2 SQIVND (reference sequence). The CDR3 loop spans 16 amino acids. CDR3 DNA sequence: TGTGCCAGTAGTGCCCAAACAGGGAGGGGCACAGATACGCAGTATTTT. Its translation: CASSAQTGRGTDTQYF. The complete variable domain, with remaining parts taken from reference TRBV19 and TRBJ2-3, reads DGGITQSPKYLFRKEGQNVTLSCEQNLNHDAMYWYRQDPGQGLRLIYYSQIVNDFQKGDIAEGYSVSREKKESFPLTVTSAQKNPTAFYLCASSAQTGRGTDTQYFGPGTRLTVL.

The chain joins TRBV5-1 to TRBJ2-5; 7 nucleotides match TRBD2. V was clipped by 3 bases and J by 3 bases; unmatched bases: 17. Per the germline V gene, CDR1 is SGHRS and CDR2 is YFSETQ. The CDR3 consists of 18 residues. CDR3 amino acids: CASSSSGGKLSAEETQYF. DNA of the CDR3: TGCGCCAGCAGCTCATCGGGAGGAAAATTAAGTGCCGAAGAGACCCAGTACTTC. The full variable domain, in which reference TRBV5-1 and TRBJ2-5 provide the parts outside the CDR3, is KAGVTQTPRYLIKTRGQQVTLSCSPISGHRSVSWYQQTPGQGLQFLFEYFSETQRNKGNFPGRFSGRQFSNSRSEMNVSTLELGDSALYLCASSSSGGKLSAEETQYFGPGTRLLVL.

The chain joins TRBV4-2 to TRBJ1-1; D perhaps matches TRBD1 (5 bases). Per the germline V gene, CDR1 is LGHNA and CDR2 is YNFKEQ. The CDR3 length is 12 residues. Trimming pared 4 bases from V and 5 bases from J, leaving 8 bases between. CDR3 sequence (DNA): TGTGCCAGCAGCCGGGGGGGGACTGAAGCTTTCTTT. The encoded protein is CASSRGGTEAFF.

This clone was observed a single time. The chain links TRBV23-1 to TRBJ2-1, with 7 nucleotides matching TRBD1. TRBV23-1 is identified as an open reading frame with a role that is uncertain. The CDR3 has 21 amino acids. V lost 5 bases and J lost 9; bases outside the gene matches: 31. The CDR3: CASSGTFRVPTTGLRLFEQFF. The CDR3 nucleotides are TGCGCCAGCAGTGGGACCTTTAGGGTACCGACGACAGGGCTTCGACTTTTTGAGCAGTTCTTC.

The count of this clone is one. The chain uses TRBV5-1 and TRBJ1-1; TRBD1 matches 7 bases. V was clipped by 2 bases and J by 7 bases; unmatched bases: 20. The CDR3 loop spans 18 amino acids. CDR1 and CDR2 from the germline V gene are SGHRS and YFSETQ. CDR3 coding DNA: TGCGCCAGCAGCTTAATTTGGAGGACAGGCGTAAGTCCGGGTGAAGCTTTCTTT. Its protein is CASSLIWRTGVSPGEAFF.

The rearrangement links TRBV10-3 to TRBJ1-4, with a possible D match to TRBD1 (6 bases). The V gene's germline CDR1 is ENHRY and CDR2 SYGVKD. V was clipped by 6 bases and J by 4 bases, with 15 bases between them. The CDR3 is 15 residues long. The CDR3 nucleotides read TGTGCCATCAGAGCTGGGAAGGGGGATAATGAAAAACTGTTTTTT. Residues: CAIRAGKGDNEKLFF.

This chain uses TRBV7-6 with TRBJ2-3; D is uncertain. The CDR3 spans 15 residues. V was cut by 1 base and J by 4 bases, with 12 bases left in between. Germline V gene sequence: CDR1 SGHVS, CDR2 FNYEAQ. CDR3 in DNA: TGTGCCAGCAGCTTAGACGGTAATTTGGCAGATACGCAGTATTTT. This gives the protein CASSLDGNLADTQYF.

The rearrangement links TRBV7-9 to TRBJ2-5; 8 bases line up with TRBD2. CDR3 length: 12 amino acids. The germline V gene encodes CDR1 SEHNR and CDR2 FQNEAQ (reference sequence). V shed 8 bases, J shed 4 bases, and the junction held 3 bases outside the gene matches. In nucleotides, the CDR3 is TGTGCCAGCGGGCTAGCGGGAGAGACCCAGTACTTC. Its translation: CASGLAGETQYF. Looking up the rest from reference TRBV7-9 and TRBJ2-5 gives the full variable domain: DTGVSQNPRHKITKRGQNVTFRCDPISEHNRLYWYRQTLGQGPEFLTYFQNEAQLEKSRLLSDRFSAERPKGSFSTLEIQRTEQGDSAMYLCASGLAGETQYFGPGTRLLVL.

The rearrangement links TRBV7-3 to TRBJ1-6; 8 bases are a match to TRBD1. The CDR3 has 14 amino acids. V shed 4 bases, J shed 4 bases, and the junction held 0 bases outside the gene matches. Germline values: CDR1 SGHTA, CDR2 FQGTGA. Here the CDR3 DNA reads TGTGCCAGCAGCTACAGGGGGTATAATTCACCCCTCCACTTT. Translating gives CASSYRGYNSPLHF.

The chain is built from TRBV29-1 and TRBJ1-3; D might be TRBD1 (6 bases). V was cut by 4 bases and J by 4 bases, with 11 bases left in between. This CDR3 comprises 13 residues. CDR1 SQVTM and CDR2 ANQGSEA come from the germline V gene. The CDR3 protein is CSVGQGLGNTIYF. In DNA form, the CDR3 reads TGCAGCGTTGGGCAGGGGTTGGGAAACACCATATATTTT.

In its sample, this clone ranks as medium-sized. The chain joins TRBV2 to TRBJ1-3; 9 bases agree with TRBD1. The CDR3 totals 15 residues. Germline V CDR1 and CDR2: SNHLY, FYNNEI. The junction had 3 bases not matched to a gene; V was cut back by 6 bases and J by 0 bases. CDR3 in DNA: TGTGCCAGCAGCGGACAGGGGAGCTCTGGAAACACCATATATTTT. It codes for CASSGQGSSGNTIYF.

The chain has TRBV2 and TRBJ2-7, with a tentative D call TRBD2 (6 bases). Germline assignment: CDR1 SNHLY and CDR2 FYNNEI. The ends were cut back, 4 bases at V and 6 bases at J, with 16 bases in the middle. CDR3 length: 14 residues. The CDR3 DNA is TGTGCCAGCAGTGTAACGAGGCGGGACGGCGAGCAGTACTTC. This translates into CASSVTRRDGEQYF.

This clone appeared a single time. In DNA form, the CDR3 reads TGCAGCGTCGAGAACCGGGACAGGGCCCTGATCTGTGAAAAACTGTTTTTT. Translation: CSVENRDRALICEKLFF. The chain uses TRBV29-1 and TRBJ1-4; 9 bases map to TRBD1. V shed 6 bases and J 7 bases; nucleotides not matched to a gene: 18. Germline-derived CDR1 and CDR2 are SQVTM and ANQGSEA. The CDR3 is 17 residues long.

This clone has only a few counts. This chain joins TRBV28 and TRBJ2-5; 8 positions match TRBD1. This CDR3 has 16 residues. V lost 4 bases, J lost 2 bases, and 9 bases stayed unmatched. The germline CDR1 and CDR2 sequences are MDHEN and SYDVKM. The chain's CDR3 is CASSWKDREVQETQYF. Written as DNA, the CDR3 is TGTGCCAGCAGTTGGAAGGACAGGGAAGTTCAAGAGACCCAGTACTTC.

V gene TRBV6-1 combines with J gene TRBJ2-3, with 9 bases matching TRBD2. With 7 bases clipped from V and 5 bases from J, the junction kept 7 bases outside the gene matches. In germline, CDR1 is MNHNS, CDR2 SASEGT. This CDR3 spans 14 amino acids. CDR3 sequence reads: CASTGGGAVDTQYF. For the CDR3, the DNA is TGTGCCAGCACGGGCGGGGGGGCCGTAGATACGCAGTATTTT.

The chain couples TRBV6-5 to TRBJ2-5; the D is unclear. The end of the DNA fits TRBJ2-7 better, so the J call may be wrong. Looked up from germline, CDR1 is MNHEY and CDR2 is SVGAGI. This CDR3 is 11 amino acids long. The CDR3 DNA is TGTGCCAGCAGTACCTCATACGAGCAGTACTTC. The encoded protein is CASSTSYEQYF.

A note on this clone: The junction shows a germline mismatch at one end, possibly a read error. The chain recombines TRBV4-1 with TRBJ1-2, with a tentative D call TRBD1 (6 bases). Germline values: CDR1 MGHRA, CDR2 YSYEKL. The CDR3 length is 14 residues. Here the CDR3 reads CASSLNANPGGAGF. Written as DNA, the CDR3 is TGCGCCAGCAGCCTAAATGCGAACCCGGGGGGGGCCGGCTTC.

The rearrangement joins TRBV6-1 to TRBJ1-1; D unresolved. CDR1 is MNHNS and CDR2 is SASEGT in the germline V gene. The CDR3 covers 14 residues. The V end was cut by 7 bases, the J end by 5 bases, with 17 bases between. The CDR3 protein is CASTSNGRGTEAFF. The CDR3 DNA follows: TGTGCCAGCACCTCTAACGGGAGAGGGACTGAAGCTTTCTTT.

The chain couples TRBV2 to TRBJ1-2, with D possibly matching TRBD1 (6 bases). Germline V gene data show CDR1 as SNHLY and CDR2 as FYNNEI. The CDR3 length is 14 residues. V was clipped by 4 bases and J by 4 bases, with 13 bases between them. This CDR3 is CASSVLAGVYGYTF. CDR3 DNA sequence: TGTGCCAGCAGTGTCCTAGCAGGGGTCTATGGCTACACCTTC. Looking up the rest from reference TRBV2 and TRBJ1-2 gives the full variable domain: EPEVTQTPSHQVTQMGQEVILRCVPISNHLYFYWYRQILGQKVEFLVSFYNNEISEKSEIFDDQFSVERPDGSNFTLKIRSTKLEDSAMYFCASSVLAGVYGYTFGSGTRLTVV.

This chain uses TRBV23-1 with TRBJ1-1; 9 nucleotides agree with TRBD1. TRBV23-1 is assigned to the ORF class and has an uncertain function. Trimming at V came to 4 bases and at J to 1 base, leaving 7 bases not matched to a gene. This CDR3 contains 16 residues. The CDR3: CASSRGTGHKNTEAFF. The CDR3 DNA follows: TGCGCCAGCAGTCGAGGGACAGGGCATAAGAACACTGAAGCTTTCTTT.

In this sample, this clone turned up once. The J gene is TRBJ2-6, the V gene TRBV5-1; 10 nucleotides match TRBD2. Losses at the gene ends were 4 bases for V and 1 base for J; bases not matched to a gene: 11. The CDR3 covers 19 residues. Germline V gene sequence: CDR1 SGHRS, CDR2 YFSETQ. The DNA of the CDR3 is TGCGCCAGCAGCCACTTGAATGCTAGCGGGAGATCTGGGGCCAACGTCCTGACTTTC. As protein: CASSHLNASGRSGANVLTF. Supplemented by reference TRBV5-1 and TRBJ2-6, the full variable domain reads KAGVTQTPRYLIKTRGQQVTLSCSPISGHRSVSWYQQTPGQGLQFLFEYFSETQRNKGNFPGRFSGRQFSNSRSEMNVSTLELGDSALYLCASSHLNASGRSGANVLTFGAGSRLTVL.

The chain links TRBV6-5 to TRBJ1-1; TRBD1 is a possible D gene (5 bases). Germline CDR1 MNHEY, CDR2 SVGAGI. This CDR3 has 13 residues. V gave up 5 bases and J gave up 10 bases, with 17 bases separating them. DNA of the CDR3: TGTGCCAGCAGTGAAGGGCTTGACAGTCCAGCTTTCTTT. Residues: CASSEGLDSPAFF.

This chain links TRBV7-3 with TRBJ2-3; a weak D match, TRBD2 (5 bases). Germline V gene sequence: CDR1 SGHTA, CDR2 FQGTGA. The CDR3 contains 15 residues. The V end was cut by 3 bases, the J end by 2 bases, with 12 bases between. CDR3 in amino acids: CASSFGSTNTDTQYF. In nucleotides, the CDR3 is TGTGCCAGCAGCTTTGGGTCGACTAACACAGATACGCAGTATTTT.

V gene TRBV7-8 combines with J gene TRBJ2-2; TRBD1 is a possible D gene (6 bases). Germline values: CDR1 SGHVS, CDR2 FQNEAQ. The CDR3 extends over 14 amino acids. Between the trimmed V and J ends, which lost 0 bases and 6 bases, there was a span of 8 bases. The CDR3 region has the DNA TGTGCCAGCAGCTTAGCGGGGGCCGCCGGGGAGCTGTTTTTT. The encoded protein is CASSLAGAAGELFF.

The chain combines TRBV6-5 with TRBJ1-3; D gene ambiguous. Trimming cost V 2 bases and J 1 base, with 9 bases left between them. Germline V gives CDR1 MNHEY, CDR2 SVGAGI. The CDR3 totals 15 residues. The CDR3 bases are TGTGCCAGCAGTTACGATACAGTATCTGGAAACACCATATATTTT. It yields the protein CASSYDTVSGNTIYF.

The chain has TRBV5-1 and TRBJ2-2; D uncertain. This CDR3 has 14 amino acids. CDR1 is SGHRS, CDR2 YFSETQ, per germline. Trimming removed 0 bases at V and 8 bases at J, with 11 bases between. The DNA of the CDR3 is TGCGCCAGCAGCTTGGACTTGTTTTCGGGGGAGCTGTTTTTT. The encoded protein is CASSLDLFSGELFF.